A single sample gave rise to the 15 T cell receptor beta chains below, sequenced in a study of glioma-infiltrating T cells after dendritic cell vaccination. The time point was: after dendritic cell vaccination, including at tumor progression/relapse. Clones were sequenced by immunoSEQ multiplex PCR, and TCRdb holds only the in-frame ones, with some missing. The table shows over 80,000 clones, with 70% to 90% occurring only once. The sample consisted of blood, taken after dendritic cell vaccination. The receptors derive from a human donor with glioblastoma.

The V and J genes are TRBV7-3 and TRBJ2-1; 10 bases line up with TRBD2. The V and J ends lost 5 bases and 4 bases, in that order; junction bases with no gene match: 5. This CDR3 is built from 15 residues. The germline V gene has CDR1 SGHTA and CDR2 FQGTGA. This CDR3 reads CASSPGLADYNEQFF. The CDR3 bases are TGTGCCAGCAGCCCCGGACTAGCGGATTACAATGAGCAGTTCTTC.

The CDR3 loop reads CASSLGNRGQEAFF. The CDR3 DNA reads as TGCGCCAGCAGCTTGGGGAACAGGGGGCAGGAAGCTTTCTTT. The chain recombines TRBV5-1 with TRBJ1-1; 9 bases fit TRBD1. CDR3 size: 14 residues. With 0 bases clipped from V and 8 bases from J, the junction kept 5 bases outside the gene matches. The V gene's germline CDR1 is SGHRS and CDR2 YFSETQ.

The genes are TRBV6-5 and TRBJ2-7; 9 bases match TRBD1. Germline assignment: CDR1 MNHEY and CDR2 SVGAGI. The CDR3 consists of 16 residues. Trimming at V came to 4 bases and at J to 7 bases, leaving 14 bases not matched to a gene. CDR3 DNA: TGTGCCAGCAGTTCCCCCTTGGGACAGGGTACGTGGGAGCAGTACTTC. Protein: CASSSPLGQGTWEQYF.

The chain combines TRBV25-1 with TRBJ1-6, with 8 bases fitting TRBD1. CDR1 is MGHDK, CDR2 SYGVNS, per germline. This CDR3 region has 15 residues. V was pared by 3 bases and J by 14 bases, with 12 bases of the junction left unmatched. The CDR3 region has the DNA TGTGCCAGCAGTGAGTTCTTGGGCCAGGGGGCAACCCTCCACTTT. Translation gives CASSEFLGQGATLHF.

This clone appeared a single time. The rearrangement links TRBV7-4 to TRBJ2-7; TRBD2 matches at 11 bases. Trimming removed 2 bases from V and 0 bases from J; junction bases left unmatched: 6. Germline lookup yields CDR1 SGHVT and CDR2 SQSDAQ. This CDR3 region has 17 residues. Here the CDR3 DNA reads TGTGCCAGCAGCTTAAGTAAAACTAGCGGGGGCTCCTACGAGCAGTACGTC. It yields the protein CASSLSKTSGGSYEQYV.

This clone was counted between two and nine times. One end of the junction fails to match germline, which may point to a read error. Other DNA variants within this sample encode the same CDR3. The chain has TRBV20-1 and TRBJ2-3, with D tentatively TRBD2 (5 bases). This CDR3 has 11 residues. Per germline, CDR1 DFQATT and CDR2 SNEGSKA (reference sequence). CDR3 DNA: TGCAGTGCGAGAGAGGGCGATACGCAGTATTTT. It is translated as CSAREGDTQYF.

In its sample, this clone was seen a few times. The chain has TRBV21-1 and TRBJ1-1. TRBV21-1 is deemed a pseudogene. The CDR3 has 12 amino acids. This chain's CDR3 is CASSLCDTEAFF. CDR3 nucleotides: TGTGCCAGCAGCCTCTGCGACACTGAAGCTTTCTTT.

This clone was recorded a few times. The J gene is TRBJ2-1, the V gene TRBV2, with TRBD2 matching 10 bases. The CDR3 has 15 amino acids. J gave up 6 bases and V 8 bases, and 10 bases lay outside the gene matches. Per the germline V gene, CDR1 is SNHLY and CDR2 is FYNNEI. The CDR3, as DNA: TGTGCCAGCTTGGCGAGCGGGGGGGCCAGCAATGAGCAGTTCTTC. Its protein product is CASLASGGASNEQFF.

The chain's CDR3 is CASSVKGAGTDTQYF. DNA for the CDR3: TGTGCCAGCAGTGTGAAGGGGGCCGGCACAGATACGCAGTATTTT. The V call is TRBV2, the J call TRBJ2-3; 7 nucleotides agree with TRBD1. V shed 4 bases, J shed 1 base, and the junction held 5 bases outside the gene matches. Germline CDR1 and CDR2: SNHLY and FYNNEI. This CDR3 is 15 amino acids long.

V gene TRBV7-9 combines with J gene TRBJ1-1; D is perhaps TRBD1 (6 bases). Germline loops: CDR1 SEHNR, CDR2 FQNEAQ (reference sequence). The CDR3 is made up of 15 amino acids. V was shortened by 5 bases and J by 0 bases, with 13 bases between the two germline ends. This CDR3 reads CASSLRGHLNTEAFF. The CDR3 coding sequence is TGTGCCAGCAGCCTCAGGGGACATCTGAACACTGAAGCTTTCTTT.

The chain joins TRBV9 to TRBJ2-7; 12 nucleotides line up with TRBD2. J gave up 0 bases and V 4 bases, and 8 bases lay outside the gene matches. The germline gives CDR1 SGDLS, CDR2 YYNGEE. The CDR3 has 17 amino acids. CDR3 in amino acids: CASSPRTSGASSYEQYF. CDR3 coding DNA: TGTGCCAGCAGCCCTCGGACTAGCGGGGCCAGCTCCTACGAGCAGTACTTC.

This rearrangement joins TRBV5-1 to TRBJ2-1, with 12 positions matching TRBD2. The CDR3 has 15 amino acids. V was clipped by 4 bases and J by 4 bases; unmatched bases: 3. Germline CDR1 is SGHRS and CDR2 is YFSETQ. CDR3 loop: CASSPGTSGYNEQFF. The CDR3 nucleotides are TGCGCCAGCAGCCCCGGGACTAGCGGGTACAATGAGCAGTTCTTC.

This clone was recorded a few times. V usage is TRBV10-3 and J usage is TRBJ1-1, with D possibly being TRBD1 (5 bases). Trimming took 4 bases from V and 3 from J, leaving 12 bases between them. The CDR3 runs to 14 residues. Germline CDR1 is ENHRY and CDR2 is SYGVKD. CDR3: CAISGRGIDTEAFF. DNA for the CDR3: TGTGCCATCAGTGGTAGGGGAATAGACACTGAAGCTTTCTTT.

The chain has TRBV29-1 and TRBJ2-7; the D gene is possibly TRBD2 (5 bases). The CDR3 extends over 12 amino acids. Deletions cut 8 bases from V and 3 bases from J, with 14 bases between. Germline V lookup: CDR1 SQVTM, CDR2 ANQGSEA. The chain's CDR3 is CSSPPGYYEQYV. CDR3 bases: TGCAGCTCACCCCCGGGATACTACGAGCAGTACGTC.

This clone was counted a single time. The chain is built from TRBV29-1 and TRBJ1-5; D is perhaps TRBD1 (6 bases). Deletions cut 6 bases from V and 2 bases from J, with 14 bases between. There are 14 residues in the CDR3. Per the germline V gene, CDR1 is SQVTM and CDR2 is ANQGSEA. This CDR3 is CSVRTGLGNQPQHF. CDR3 in DNA: TGCAGCGTCCGAACAGGGCTGGGCAATCAGCCCCAGCATTTT.